Below are 29 T cell receptor beta chains sequenced from a single sample in a study of cytomegalovirus exposure and HLA in healthy donors. The PCR contained 60 Vbeta and 13 Jbeta primers. Produced via immunoSEQ multiplex PCR; TCRdb's table is partial and in-frame only. The table shows roughly 170,000 clones, with 80% occurring only once. Material for sequencing was PBMCs. Receptors originate from a boy younger than 18 in good health and CMV-seronegative.

The rearrangement uses TRBV10-1 and TRBJ2-7, with 7 nucleotides matching TRBD1. The CDR3 has 15 amino acids. V lost 0 bases and J lost 4; bases outside the gene matches: 6. CDR1 is WNHNN, CDR2 SYGVQD, per germline (reference sequence). The chain's CDR3 is CASSESKGAVYEQYF. Here the CDR3 DNA reads TGCGCCAGCAGTGAGTCTAAGGGGGCTGTATACGAGCAGTACTTC.

The rearrangement uses TRBV30 and TRBJ1-1, with D perhaps TRBD1 (5 bases). Germline V gives CDR1 GTSNPN, CDR2 SVGIG (reference sequence). Trimming shortened V by 1 base and J by 4 bases, and 16 bases separated the two germline ends. The CDR3 has 15 amino acids. CDR3 in amino acids: CAWSAIPRGRTEAFF. The CDR3 DNA reads as TGTGCCTGGAGTGCGATTCCTAGGGGCCGCACTGAAGCTTTCTTT.

The chain has TRBV30 and TRBJ2-1; D is unresolved. V lost 4 bases and J 0 bases, leaving 7 bases between the germline ends. Germline V gene lookup returns CDR1 GTSNPN and CDR2 SVGIG (reference sequence). CDR3 length: 13 residues. In nucleotides, the CDR3 is TGTGCCTGGACCCCCAGCTCCTACAATGAGCAGTTCTTC. Its protein product is CAWTPSSYNEQFF.

On this clone itself: The junction shows a germline mismatch at one end, possibly a read error. V and J are TRBV7-7 and TRBJ1-1; unclear D gene. The CDR3 has 13 residues. Germline V gene data show CDR1 as SSHAT and CDR2 as FNYEAQ (reference sequence). In DNA form, the CDR3 reads TGTGCTAGCAGCTCGTCAGTGAACACTGAAGCTTTCTTT. Translated, it gives CASSSSVNTEAFF.

The rearrangement links TRBV19 to TRBJ1-2, with D possibly being TRBD1 (5 bases). V lost 5 bases to trimming and J lost 4 bases, with 11 bases between them. Germline V lookup: CDR1 LNHDA, CDR2 SQIVND (reference sequence). This CDR3 is 13 amino acids long. CDR3 sequence: CASSAGFTYGYTF. As DNA, the CDR3 is TGTGCCAGTAGTGCAGGGTTTACCTATGGCTACACCTTC.

The chain uses TRBV30 and TRBJ2-3; TRBD1 aligns across 7 bases. Trimming took 6 bases from V and 2 from J; bases not matched to a gene: 8. CDR1 and CDR2 from the germline V gene are GTSNPN and SVGIG (reference sequence). The CDR3 sequence is 14 residues long. CDR3 sequence: CACSTGVDTDTQYF. The CDR3 bases are TGTGCCTGTTCCACAGGGGTAGACACAGATACGCAGTATTTT.

The sample holds a few counts of this clone. V and J are TRBV19 and TRBJ2-2, with a tentative D call TRBD2 (6 bases). CDR3 length: 16 amino acids. Germline lookup yields CDR1 LNHDA and CDR2 SQIVND (reference sequence). Trimming took off 6 bases at V and 4 bases at J, with 18 bases between the two ends. The CDR3 region has the DNA TGTGCCAGTAGCGTTAAGGGGACCGGGGGCACCGGGGAGCTGTTTTTT. Translating gives CASSVKGTGGTGELFF.

This rearrangement joins TRBV5-4 to TRBJ1-5; 9 bases are a match to TRBD1. Germline CDR1 reads SGHNT; CDR2 reads YYREEE (reference sequence). J was trimmed by 5 bases and V by 2 bases; bases with no gene match: 8. CDR3 length: 16 amino acids. In nucleotides, the CDR3 is TGTGCCAGCAGCTTATCCGGGACAGGGACCTATCAGCCCCAGCATTTT. Translated: CASSLSGTGTYQPQHF.

The rearrangement joins TRBV27 to TRBJ1-2, with 8 bases identical to TRBD1. This CDR3 spans 13 amino acids. Germline V lookup: CDR1 MNHEY, CDR2 SMNVEV (reference sequence). V trimming: 5 bases; J trimming: 8 bases; junction bases outside the gene matches: 7. The CDR3 DNA reads TGTGCCAGCAGTCTTACAGGGGGATGGGGCTACACCTTC. It specifies CASSLTGGWGYTF.

As DNA, the CDR3 is TGCGCCAGCAGCTGGACAGGGTCTCTTTATGGCTACACCTTC. The encoded protein is CASSWTGSLYGYTF. The J gene is TRBJ1-2, the V gene TRBV5-1, with 8 nucleotides matching TRBD1. Per germline, CDR1 SGHRS and CDR2 YFSETQ. Losses at the gene ends were 3 bases for V and 5 bases for J; bases not matched to a gene: 6. This CDR3 has 14 residues. The variable domain in full, with the rest retrieved from reference TRBV5-1 and TRBJ1-2, is KAGVTQTPRYLIKTRGQQVTLSCSPISGHRSVSWYQQTPGQGLQFLFEYFSETQRNKGNFPGRFSGRQFSNSRSEMNVSTLELGDSALYLCASSWTGSLYGYTFGSGTRLTVV.

This clone was counted only a few times. The genes are TRBV29-1 and TRBJ1-2, with 7 bases that match TRBD1. The CDR3 is 13 residues long. Germline V gene lookup returns CDR1 SQVTM and CDR2 ANQGSEA. V lost 3 bases to trimming and J lost 2 bases; unmatched junction nucleotides: 3. The CDR3 loop reads CSVEDRSNYGYTF. The DNA of the CDR3 is TGCAGCGTTGAGGACAGGTCAAACTATGGCTACACCTTC.

The chain uses TRBV7-9 and TRBJ1-2; 7 bases fit TRBD1. The junction had 2 bases not matched to a gene; V was cut back by 1 base and J by 3 bases. Germline CDR1 is SEHNR and CDR2 is FQNEAQ (reference sequence). CDR3 size: 14 residues. The CDR3 sequence is CASSLVGTDYGYTF. Written as DNA, the CDR3 is TGTGCCAGCAGCTTAGTAGGGACAGACTATGGCTACACCTTC.

As regards this clone: One end of the junction is discordant with germline, which a read error may explain. CDR3 in DNA: TGTGCCACCAGCAGAGATCCGGGGGACTATGGCTGCACCTTC. Translated: CATSRDPGDYGCTF. The V call is TRBV15, the J call TRBJ1-2; D is perhaps TRBD1 (5 bases). This CDR3 comprises 14 residues. The germline V gene has CDR1 LNHNV and CDR2 YYDKDF (reference sequence).

The J gene is TRBJ2-5, the V gene TRBV5-4; D might be TRBD2 (6 bases). V lost 2 bases and J lost 4, with 9 bases in between. CDR3 length: 13 amino acids. The V gene's germline CDR1 is SGHNT and CDR2 YYREEE (reference sequence). CDR3 protein: CASSFMGGETQYF. In DNA, the CDR3 is TGTGCCAGCAGCTTTATGGGAGGAGAGACCCAGTACTTC.

In DNA, the CDR3 is TGTGCCAGTAGGGTGGGAGTTGGGAACAATGAGCAGTTCTTC. Amino acid sequence: CASRVGVGNNEQFF. The chain uses TRBV19 and TRBJ2-1, with D perhaps TRBD2 (5 bases). Germline assignment: CDR1 LNHDA and CDR2 SQIVND (reference sequence). This CDR3 contains 14 residues. With 6 bases removed from V and 5 bases from J, the gap between germline ends came to 14 bases.

V is TRBV10-3 and J is TRBJ1-2; the D gene is possibly TRBD1 (6 bases). The V gene's germline CDR1 is ENHRY and CDR2 SYGVKD. Trimming took off 0 bases at V and 5 bases at J, with 13 bases between the two ends. The CDR3 is 15 amino acids. The CDR3 DNA follows: TGTGCCATCAGTGAGTCGATCGGGCAGGGGTATGGCTACACCTTC. It codes for CAISESIGQGYGYTF.

J is TRBJ1-4 and V is TRBV10-1; 8 positions agree with TRBD1. Germline V CDR1 and CDR2: WNHNN, SYGVQD (reference sequence). V was clipped by 8 bases and J by 5 bases; unmatched bases: 10. This CDR3 contains 15 residues. CDR3 coding DNA: TGCGCCAGCGTAAATCGGACAGGGCGGAATGAAAAACTGTTTTTT. Encoded protein: CASVNRTGRNEKLFF.

The CDR3 bases are TGTGCCTGGAATTGGGGACACGGGAATTCACCCCTCCACTTT. This translates into CAWNWGHGNSPLHF. The chain uses TRBV30 and TRBJ1-6; a weak D match, TRBD1 (6 bases). The length of the CDR3 is 14 residues. Trimming cost V 4 bases and J 7 bases, with 14 bases left between them. The germline CDR1 and CDR2 sequences are GTSNPN and SVGIG (reference sequence).

CDR3 sequence: CASSQDTGSGETQYF. The CDR3 DNA reads as TGCGCCAGCAGCCAAGATACGGGGTCGGGAGAGACCCAGTACTTC. The V and J genes are TRBV4-3 and TRBJ2-5, with D maybe TRBD2 (5 bases). Germline-derived CDR1 and CDR2 are LGHNA and YSLEER. The V gene lost 0 bases and the J gene lost 4 bases, with 12 bases spanning the gap. The CDR3 is 15 amino acids.

The chain joins TRBV9 to TRBJ2-1; D not certain. From germline, CDR1 is SGDLS and CDR2 YYNGEE. The V gene lost 9 bases and the J gene lost 0 bases, with 16 bases spanning the gap. The CDR3 is 15 amino acids. In DNA form, the CDR3 reads TGTGCCACTCAGCGCGACGGCAGCTCCTACAATGAGCAGTTCTTC. Translated, it gives CATQRDGSSYNEQFF.

The chain couples TRBV11-3 to TRBJ2-7, with 10 positions matching TRBD2. Germline lookup yields CDR1 SGHNT and CDR2 YENEEA. The CDR3 sequence is 18 residues long. J gave up 2 bases and V 5 bases, and 15 bases lay outside the gene matches. The CDR3 here is CASSPVPHRTSGTYEQYF. The CDR3 DNA sequence: TGTGCCAGCAGCCCCGTACCCCACCGGACTAGCGGAACCTACGAGCAGTACTTC.

This sequence joins TRBV7-9 and TRBJ2-5, with TRBD2 identical over 9 bases. This CDR3 is built from 16 residues. V was clipped by 3 bases and J by 6 bases; unmatched bases: 11. CDR1 and CDR2 (germline): SEHNR, FQNEAQ (reference sequence). CDR3: CASSFSTAGGLQTQYF. In DNA, the CDR3 is TGTGCCAGCAGCTTCTCCACGGCGGGGGGGCTCCAGACCCAGTACTTC. Filled out from reference TRBV7-9 and TRBJ2-5, the complete variable domain reads DTGVSQNPRHKITKRGQNVTFRCDPISEHNRLYWYRQTLGQGPEFLTYFQNEAQLEKSRLLSDRFSAERPKGSFSTLEIQRTEQGDSAMYLCASSFSTAGGLQTQYFGPGTRLLVL.

The chain has TRBV9 and TRBJ1-1; perhaps TRBD1 as D (5 bases). CDR1 and CDR2 (germline): SGDLS, YYNGEE. The CDR3 spans 14 residues. Trimming took off 1 base at V and 0 bases at J, with 7 bases between the two ends. CDR3 residues: CASSVPGLNTEAFF. CDR3 coding DNA: TGTGCCAGCAGCGTACCAGGGCTGAACACTGAAGCTTTCTTT.

The J gene is TRBJ2-5, the V gene TRBV30; tentative D call: TRBD1 (5 bases). The V end lost 0 bases, the J end lost 3 bases, and 14 bases lay between the germline ends. Germline V gene lookup returns CDR1 GTSNPN and CDR2 SVGIG (reference sequence). The length of the CDR3 is 15 residues. In DNA form, the CDR3 reads TGTGCCTGGAGTGTAAGGGGCGCCAGGGAAGAGACCCAGTACTTC. It translates to CAWSVRGAREETQYF.

The V gene is TRBV7-9, the J gene TRBJ2-5; TRBD2 matches 13 bases. The junction had 2 bases not matched to a gene; V was cut back by 5 bases and J by 2 bases. The CDR3 consists of 15 residues. Germline CDR1 is SEHNR and CDR2 is FQNEAQ (reference sequence). CDR3 amino acids: CASSQGLAGQETQYF. DNA for the CDR3: TGTGCCAGCAGCCAGGGACTAGCGGGACAAGAGACCCAGTACTTC.

The chain combines TRBV7-6 with TRBJ1-1; possible D gene TRBD1, 6 bases. The V and J ends lost 3 bases and 4 bases respectively, with 18 bases between them. Germline V gives CDR1 SGHVS, CDR2 FNYEAQ. CDR3 size: 16 residues. CDR3 sequence (DNA): TGTGCCAGCAGCTTTCAATTTACAGGGAGGGTCACTGAAGCTTTCTTT. It translates to CASSFQFTGRVTEAFF. Variable domain in full (rest from reference TRBV7-6 and TRBJ1-1): GAGVSQSPRYKVTKRGQDVALRCDPISGHVSLYWYRQALGQGPEFLTYFNYEAQQDKSGLPNDRFSAERPEGSISTLTIQRTEQRDSAMYRCASSFQFTGRVTEAFFGQGTRLTVV.

The rearrangement uses TRBV15 and TRBJ1-5; TRBD1 matches at 10 bases. Per the germline V gene, CDR1 is LNHNV and CDR2 is YYDKDF (reference sequence). Unmatched junction bases numbered 14, after V lost 3 bases and J lost 9 bases. The CDR3 sequence is 17 residues long. In nucleotides, the CDR3 is TGTGCCACCAGCAGGGAGACCCGGACAGGGGGAAATTCGCCCCAGCATTTT. Translated, it gives CATSRETRTGGNSPQHF.

This chain uses TRBV15 with TRBJ2-3, with 8 bases fitting TRBD2. The trim removed 2 bases at V and 4 bases at J, leaving 14 bases unmatched. The CDR3 loop spans 18 amino acids. Germline CDR1 and CDR2: LNHNV and YYDKDF (reference sequence). The CDR3 spells CATSRSSPGLASSDTQYF. The CDR3 nucleotides are TGTGCCACCAGCAGAAGCAGCCCCGGACTAGCAAGCTCAGATACGCAGTATTTT.

The V and J genes are TRBV2 and TRBJ2-5; possible D gene TRBD1, 5 bases. Deletions cut 4 bases from V and 2 bases from J, with 8 bases between. CDR3 size: 13 residues. CDR1 and CDR2 from the germline V gene are SNHLY and FYNNEI. DNA of the CDR3: TGTGCCAGCAGTGCTGACAGTCAAGAGACCCAGTACTTC. Protein sequence: CASSADSQETQYF.